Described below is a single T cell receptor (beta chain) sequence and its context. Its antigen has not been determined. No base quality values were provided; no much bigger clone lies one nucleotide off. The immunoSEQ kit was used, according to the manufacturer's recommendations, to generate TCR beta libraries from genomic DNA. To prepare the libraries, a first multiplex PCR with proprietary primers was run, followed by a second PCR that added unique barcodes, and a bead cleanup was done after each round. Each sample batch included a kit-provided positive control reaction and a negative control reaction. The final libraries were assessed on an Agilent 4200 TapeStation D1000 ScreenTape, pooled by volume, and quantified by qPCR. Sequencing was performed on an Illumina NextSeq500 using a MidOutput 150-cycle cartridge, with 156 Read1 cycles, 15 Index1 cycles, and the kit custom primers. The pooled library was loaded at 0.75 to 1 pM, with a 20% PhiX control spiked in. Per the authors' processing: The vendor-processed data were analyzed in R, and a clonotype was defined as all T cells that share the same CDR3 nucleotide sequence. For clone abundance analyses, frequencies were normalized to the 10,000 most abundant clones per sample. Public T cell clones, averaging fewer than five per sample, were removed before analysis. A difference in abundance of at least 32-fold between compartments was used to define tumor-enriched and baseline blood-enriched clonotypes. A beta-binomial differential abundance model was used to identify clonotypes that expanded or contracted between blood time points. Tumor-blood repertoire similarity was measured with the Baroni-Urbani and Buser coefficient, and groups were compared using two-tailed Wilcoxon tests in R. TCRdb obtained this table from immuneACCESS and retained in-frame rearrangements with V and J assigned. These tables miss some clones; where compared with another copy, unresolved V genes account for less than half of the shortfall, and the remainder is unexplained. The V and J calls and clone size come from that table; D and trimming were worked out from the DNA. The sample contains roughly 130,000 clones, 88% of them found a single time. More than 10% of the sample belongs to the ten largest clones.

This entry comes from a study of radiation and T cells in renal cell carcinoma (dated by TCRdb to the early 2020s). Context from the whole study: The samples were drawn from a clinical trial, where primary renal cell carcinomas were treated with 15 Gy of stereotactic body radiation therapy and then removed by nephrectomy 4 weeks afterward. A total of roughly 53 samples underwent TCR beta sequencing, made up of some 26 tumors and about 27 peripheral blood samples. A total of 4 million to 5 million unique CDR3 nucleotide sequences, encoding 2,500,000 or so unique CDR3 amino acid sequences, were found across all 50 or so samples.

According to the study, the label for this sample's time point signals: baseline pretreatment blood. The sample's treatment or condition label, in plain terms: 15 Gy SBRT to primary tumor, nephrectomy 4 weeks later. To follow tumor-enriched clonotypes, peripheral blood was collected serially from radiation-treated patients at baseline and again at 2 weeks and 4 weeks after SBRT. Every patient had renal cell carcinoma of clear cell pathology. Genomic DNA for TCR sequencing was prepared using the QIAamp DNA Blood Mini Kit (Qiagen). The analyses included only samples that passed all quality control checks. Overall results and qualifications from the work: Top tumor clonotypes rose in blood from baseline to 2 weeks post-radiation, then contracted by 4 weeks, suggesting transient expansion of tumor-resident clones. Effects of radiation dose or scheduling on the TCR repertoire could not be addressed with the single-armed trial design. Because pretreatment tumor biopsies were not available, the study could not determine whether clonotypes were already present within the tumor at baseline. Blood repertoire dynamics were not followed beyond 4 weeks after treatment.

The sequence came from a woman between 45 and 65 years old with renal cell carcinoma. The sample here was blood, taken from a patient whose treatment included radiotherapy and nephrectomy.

The DNA sequence reads TGTGCCAGCAGTTACACAACAGCTACCTATGGCTACACCTTC. This sequence encodes CASSYTTATYGYTF. The rearranged segments are TRBV6-6 and TRBJ1-2, with the D gene call left open. V is clipped by 2 bases and J by 4 bases, and the sequence between their germline boundaries is 11 bases long. CDR1 and CDR2 (MNHNY, SVGAGI) derive from the germline V gene (reference sequence). The CDR3 holds 14 amino acids from the cysteine to the phenylalanine. The kept DNA is CDR3 alone, 42 bases in frame from the first base.